This T cell receptor (beta chain) was observed in a study of blood T cell repertoires in COVID-19. Per the study methods: Nucleated cell number was recorded as an estimate derived from reference gene primer amplification. Libraries were prepared by immunoSEQ multiplex PCR; TCRdb keeps only in-frame clonotypes and omits some of them. D and trimming come from the DNA, and the V and J calls and clone size come from that table. The sample carries 200,000 or so clones, about nine tenths recorded once. Self-reported history from a screening survey and questionnaire set each donor's cohort. Germline loops: CDR1 SQVTM, CDR2 ANQGSEA. Trimming took 4 bases from V and 0 from J, leaving 9 bases between them. This CDR3 spans 13 amino acids.

This chain joins TRBV29-1 and TRBJ1-1; possibly TRBD1 for D (5 bases). The sequenced sample was PBMCs or T cells enriched from blood (not recorded which). The clonotype comes from a woman between 40 and 55 years old with acute COVID-19. The CDR3 reads CSVVYRLNTEAFF. In DNA form, the CDR3 reads TGCAGCGTTGTGTACAGGTTGAACACTGAAGCTTTCTTT. Looking up the rest from reference TRBV29-1 and TRBJ1-1 gives the full variable domain: SAVISQKPSRDICQRGTSLTIQCQVDSQVTMMFWYRQQPGQSLTLIATANQGSEATYESGFVIDKFPISRPNLTFSTLTVSNMSPEDSSIYLCSVVYRLNTEAFFGQGTRLTVV.